The T cell receptor (beta chain) under discussion was sequenced for a study of shared clonotypes between healthy human individuals. Only one count was recorded for this clone. The germline CDR1 and CDR2 sequences are SGHNT and YENEEA. This CDR3 has 18 amino acids. V lost 1 base and J 6 bases, leaving 22 bases between the germline ends. Libraries were prepared by immunoSEQ multiplex PCR; TCRdb keeps only in-frame clonotypes and omits some of them. Among roughly 500,000 clones listed, about 72% were seen once. The genes are TRBV11-3 and TRBJ2-1; possible D gene TRBD2, 6 bases. Sequenced material: PBMCs. The source is a woman in her thirties or forties in good health. Some clones in this sample may be carry-over from other donors' samples. This chain's CDR3 is CASSLGYVEGTHSNEQFF. In DNA form, the CDR3 reads TGTGCCAGCAGCTTAGGTTACGTGGAGGGGACTCACTCCAATGAGCAGTTCTTC.